Listed here is a single T cell receptor beta chain. No antigen is known for it. This record comes from a study of T cell responses to AZD1222 COVID-19 vaccine. Notes on the study in general: Just a handful of AZD1222 recipients were seropositive at baseline.

The ends were cut back, 4 bases at V and 2 bases at J, with 15 bases in the middle. CDR3 length equals 15 residues. Germline loops: CDR1 LNHDA, CDR2 SQIVND (reference sequence). This table comes from immunoSEQ multiplex PCR, and its TCRdb copy is limited to in-frame clones, with some not included. The sample has some 150,000 clones; around 90% are singletons. The chain couples TRBV19 to TRBJ2-7, with D perhaps matching TRBD1 (6 bases). This TCR was recovered from an adult who received the AZD1222 COVID-19 vaccine. The sequenced sample was peripheral blood, obtained 28 days after the second AZD1222 dose. CDR3 region: CASSTSHDRTYEQYF. CDR3 nucleotide sequence: TGTGCCAGTAGTACGTCCCACGACAGGACCTACGAGCAGTACTTC. The full variable domain, completed using reference TRBV19 and TRBJ2-7, is DGGITQSPKYLFRKEGQNVTLSCEQNLNHDAMYWYRQDPGQGLRLIYYSQIVNDFQKGDIAEGYSVSREKKESFPLTVTSAQKNPTAFYLCASSTSHDRTYEQYFGPGTRLTVT.